This TCR beta chain was captured in a study of blood T cell repertoires in COVID-19. Study context: The samples span acute and convalescent COVID-19 from the United States, Italy and Spain. Sources were T cells, B-cell-depleted T cells, or PBMCs; the material itself was cDNA or gDNA.

In the original processing: Amplification with reference gene primers provided the estimates of nucleated cell counts. TCRdb's table, derived via immunoSEQ multiplex PCR, lists solely in-frame clones and lacks some. V and J calls plus clone size are reproduced from that table; the DNA served to infer D and trimming. The table shows about 220,000 clones, with 85% occurring only once. Seattle cases were enrolled at active infection and followed longitudinally. From germline, CDR1 is SGHNT and CDR2 YENEEA. The V and J ends lost 5 bases and 13 bases respectively, with 18 bases between them. CDR3 size: 13 residues.

Source material: peripheral blood. This receptor was obtained from a woman in her 70s with COVID-19, enrolled during active disease. The chain couples TRBV11-3 to TRBJ2-1; D is possibly TRBD1 (6 bases). CDR3 residues: CASSGTVQGVQFF. The CDR3, as DNA: TGTGCCAGCAGCGGAACCGTACAGGGAGTACAGTTCTTC.